This T cell receptor beta chain was found in a study of patients and donors after allogeneic stem cell transplantation. TCRdb redid the calling of the RT-PCR reads with MiXCR, one entry per CDR3 protein. Here the sample spans fewer than 60,000 distinct CDR3 sequences, more than 10% being singletons. CDR3 length: 16 residues. This TCR was sampled from a human donor who was either an allogeneic HSCT recipient or a stem cell or donor lymphocyte infusion donor (not recorded which). It is not recorded whose cells these are; they may come from a transplant donor. The specimen sequenced was blood, either unsorted or a sorted T cell fraction (not recorded which). J is TRBJ2-1 and V is TRBV21-1; TRBD1, the table's D call, was not compared with the DNA. TRBV21-1 counts as a pseudogene. The CDR3 nucleotides are TGTGCCAGCAGCATTCCCTGTCAGGACAAGCACAATGAGCAGTTCTTC. Translation gives CASSIPCQDKHNEQFF.